The 15 T cell receptor beta chains presented below share a single source sample, sequenced in a study of T cell responses to AZD1222 COVID-19 vaccine. TCRdb's copy holds only in-frame clones and misses some; the assay was immunoSEQ multiplex PCR. The sample carries tens of thousands of clones, approximately 89% recorded once. Sequencing was performed on peripheral blood, taken on day 0 of AZD1222 vaccination. Receptors originate from an adult in good health.

The V call is TRBV11-2, the J call TRBJ1-3; D gene uncertain. The CDR3 covers 17 residues. Between the trimmed V and J ends, which lost 1 base and 0 bases, there was a span of 13 bases. Germline CDR1 and CDR2: SGHAT and FQNNGV. The CDR3 sequence is CASSLVPGRASGNTIYF. The CDR3 DNA reads as TGTGCCAGCAGCTTAGTTCCGGGCCGTGCCTCTGGAAACACCATATATTTT. The entire variable domain, with the rest obtained from reference TRBV11-2 and TRBJ1-3, is as follows: EAGVAQSPRYKIIEKRQSVAFWCNPISGHATLYWYQQILGQGPKLLIQFQNNGVVDDSQLPKDRFSAERLKGVDSTLKIQPAKLEDSAVYLCASSLVPGRASGNTIYFGEGSWLTVV.

The chain joins TRBV10-1 to TRBJ2-3, with 9 bases identical to TRBD1. Germline CDR1 and CDR2: WNHNN and SYGVQD (reference sequence). The V segment lost 8 bases and the J segment 6 bases; nucleotides outside the gene matches: 3. The CDR3 extends over 12 amino acids. CDR3 sequence reads: CASGQGRDTQYF. The CDR3 DNA reads TGCGCCAGCGGACAGGGGCGGGATACGCAGTATTTT.

This sequence joins TRBV7-8 and TRBJ1-5; the D is unclear. The CDR3 has 15 amino acids. The germline V and J ends were trimmed by 5 bases and 5 bases, with 16 bases remaining between them. CDR1 SGHVS and CDR2 FQNEAQ come from the germline V gene. CDR3 in DNA: TGTGCCAGCAGCCTCGTGGGTTCTCCTTATCAGCCCCAGCATTTT. Its protein product is CASSLVGSPYQPQHF.

There are a few counts of this clone. The chain joins TRBV4-3 to TRBJ1-1, with a possible D match to TRBD1 (5 bases). Trimming removed 3 bases from V and 2 bases from J, with 13 bases in between. The CDR3 totals 15 residues. Germline V CDR1 and CDR2: LGHNA, YSLEER. CDR3 residues: CASSQGSGLNTEAFF. CDR3 sequence (DNA): TGCGCCAGCAGCCAGGGCTCGGGGCTTAACACTGAAGCTTTCTTT.

The chain joins TRBV19 to TRBJ1-5; no clear D. Trimming stripped 8 bases from V and 3 bases from J, with 14 bases between. The CDR3 has 14 residues. Per the germline V gene, CDR1 is LNHDA and CDR2 is SQIVND (reference sequence). The CDR3 nucleotides read TGTGCCAGTCAACCAGGCGGAGTCAATCAGCCCCAGCATTTT. This encodes CASQPGGVNQPQHF.

The chain links TRBV18 to TRBJ1-1; 7 bases line up with TRBD1. The CDR3 length is 12 residues. Germline CDR1 is KGHSH and CDR2 is LQKENI. V lost 1 base and J lost 11; bases outside the gene matches: 4. CDR3 protein: CASSPQTGMAFF. The CDR3 nucleotides read TGTGCCAGCTCACCACAGACAGGGATGGCTTTCTTT. The variable domain in full, with the rest retrieved from reference TRBV18 and TRBJ1-1, is NAGVMQNPRHLVRRRGQEARLRCSPMKGHSHVYWYRQLPEEGLKFMVYLQKENIIDESGMPKERFSAEFPKEGPSILRIQQVVRGDSAAYFCASSPQTGMAFFGQGTRLTVV.

J is TRBJ1-5 and V is TRBV19; unclear D gene. From germline, CDR1 is LNHDA and CDR2 SQIVND (reference sequence). CDR3 length: 12 amino acids. With 8 bases removed from V and 7 bases from J, the gap between germline ends came to 12 bases. This CDR3 is CASGLMRQPQHF. The CDR3 nucleotides are TGTGCCAGTGGTTTGATGCGGCAGCCCCAGCATTTT. The full variable domain, its missing parts supplied by reference TRBV19 and TRBJ1-5, is DGGITQSPKYLFRKEGQNVTLSCEQNLNHDAMYWYRQDPGQGLRLIYYSQIVNDFQKGDIAEGYSVSREKKESFPLTVTSAQKNPTAFYLCASGLMRQPQHFGDGTRLSIL.

The genes are TRBV7-9 and TRBJ2-4; no firm D call. Between the trimmed V and J ends, which lost 2 bases and 8 bases, there was a span of 10 bases. Looked up from germline, CDR1 is SEHNR and CDR2 is FQNEAQ (reference sequence). The length of the CDR3 is 13 residues. The CDR3 loop is CASSLSPADIQYF. CDR3 DNA: TGTGCCAGCAGCTTAAGCCCCGCGGACATTCAGTACTTC.

The chain links TRBV20-1 to TRBJ1-2, with a tentative D call TRBD1 (5 bases). Trimming left V 6 bases short and J 3 bases short, with 8 bases between. CDR1 is DFQATT, CDR2 SNEGSKA, per germline (reference sequence). The CDR3 sequence is 11 residues long. Written as DNA, the CDR3 is TGCAGTGCAGCCAGGGACTATGGCTACACCTTC. Protein product: CSAARDYGYTF.

The chain is built from TRBV6-5 and TRBJ1-5; 8 bases agree with TRBD1. Trimming cost V 5 bases and J 2 bases; bases outside gene matches: 5. The germline V gene encodes CDR1 MNHEY and CDR2 SVGAGI. This CDR3 has 15 residues. CDR3 loop: CASSPDRGGNQPQHF. The CDR3 DNA sequence: TGTGCCAGCAGTCCAGACAGGGGCGGCAATCAGCCCCAGCATTTT.

V is TRBV6-1 and J is TRBJ1-1; no definite D call. Germline lookup yields CDR1 MNHNS and CDR2 SASEGT. Trimming left V 5 bases short and J 0 bases short, with 10 bases between. The CDR3 has 14 residues. The CDR3 DNA sequence: TGTGCCAGCAGTTATGACACTGTGAACACTGAAGCTTTCTTT. Translating gives CASSYDTVNTEAFF.

V and J are TRBV14 and TRBJ2-5; either TRBD1 or TRBD2 may fit D (6 bases each). Germline V gene data show CDR1 as SGHDN and CDR2 as FVKESK. The CDR3 covers 15 residues. V lost 6 bases, J lost 1 base, and 15 bases lay in between. The chain's CDR3 is CASSPLGGPQETQYF. In DNA form, the CDR3 reads TGTGCCAGCAGTCCTTTGGGGGGCCCCCAAGAGACCCAGTACTTC. The full variable domain, its missing parts supplied by reference TRBV14 and TRBJ2-5, is EAGVTQFPSHSVIEKGQTVTLRCDPISGHDNLYWYRRVMGKEIKFLLHFVKESKQDESGMPNNRFLAERTGGTYSTLKVQPAELEDSGVYFCASSPLGGPQETQYFGPGTRLLVL.

The CDR3 sequence is CASSQVGSNQPQHF. The CDR3 DNA reads as TGCGCCAGCAGCCAAGTGGGCAGCAATCAGCCCCAGCATTTT. V usage is TRBV4-1 and J usage is TRBJ1-5, with D unresolved. The CDR3 has 14 residues. Trimming took off 1 base at V and 1 base at J, with 5 bases between the two ends. CDR1 and CDR2 from the germline V gene are MGHRA and YSYEKL.

This rearrangement joins TRBV6-5 to TRBJ1-1; no definite D call. This CDR3 is 14 amino acids long. Per germline, CDR1 MNHEY and CDR2 SVGAGI. With 8 bases removed from V and 4 bases from J, the gap between germline ends came to 17 bases. The CDR3 is CASPPAGRRTEAFF. The DNA for the CDR3 is TGTGCCAGCCCGCCGGCGGGGAGGCGCACTGAAGCTTTCTTT.

J is TRBJ2-1 and V is TRBV18; D not certain. V gave up 2 bases and J gave up 1 base, with 9 bases separating them. The CDR3 runs 15 residues. CDR1 and CDR2 (germline): KGHSH, LQKENI. The CDR3 protein is CASSPAELSYNEQFF. In nucleotides, the CDR3 is TGTGCCAGCTCACCAGCAGAGTTGTCCTACAATGAGCAGTTCTTC.